Shown below are 9 T cell receptor beta chains from a single sample sequenced in a study of T cell responses to AZD1222 COVID-19 vaccine. Sequencing used immunoSEQ multiplex PCR; TCRdb keeps in-frame clones, though not all of them. The table includes just under 95,000 clones, approximately 91% detected once. The material was peripheral blood, obtained on day 0 of AZD1222 vaccination. The receptor set was obtained from an adult in good health.

This chain connects TRBV5-1 to TRBJ2-7; D unclear. V lost 3 bases and J 3 bases, leaving 13 bases between the germline ends. CDR1 and CDR2 (germline): SGHRS, YFSETQ. The length of the CDR3 is 14 residues. The CDR3 nucleotides are TGCGCCAGCAGCTATCAACCCAACAACTACGAGCAGTACTTC. This sequence encodes CASSYQPNNYEQYF.

The chain couples TRBV6-5 to TRBJ2-7, with D perhaps matching TRBD1 (5 bases). Germline CDR1 reads MNHEY; CDR2 reads SVGAGI. The CDR3 covers 13 residues. V was pared by 9 bases and J by 2 bases, with 14 bases between. This chain's CDR3 is CASAREMAYEQYF. For the CDR3, the DNA is TGTGCCAGTGCCAGGGAAATGGCCTACGAGCAGTACTTC.

The rearrangement uses TRBV6-6 and TRBJ1-3; D possibly corresponds to TRBD1 (5 bases). The germline V gene has CDR1 MNHNY and CDR2 SVGAGI (reference sequence). V was trimmed by 7 bases and J by 6 bases, leaving 16 bases between them. This CDR3 comprises 14 residues. CDR3 sequence: CASMGTGGKNTIYF. Here the CDR3 DNA reads TGTGCCAGCATGGGGACCGGAGGTAAAAACACCATATATTTT.

This chain uses TRBV7-8 with TRBJ1-6; 9 bases line up with TRBD1. The CDR3 is made up of 16 amino acids. J lost 3 bases, V lost 4 bases, and 4 bases had no gene match. Germline CDR1 and CDR2: SGHVS and FQNEAQ. The chain's CDR3 is CASSSMDRGYNSPLHF. CDR3 DNA: TGTGCCAGCAGCTCCATGGACAGGGGCTATAATTCACCCCTCCACTTT.

The chain uses TRBV29-1 and TRBJ2-7; D possibly matches TRBD1 or TRBD2 (5 bases each). Germline V gene data show CDR1 as SQVTM and CDR2 as ANQGSEA. The CDR3 is made up of 15 amino acids. V was cut by 3 bases and J by 0 bases, with 15 bases left in between. The CDR3 reads CSVEGGGGSSYEQYF. The CDR3 nucleotides read TGCAGCGTTGAGGGTGGTGGGGGTAGCTCCTACGAGCAGTACTTC.

The J gene is TRBJ2-1, the V gene TRBV19; D assignment may be TRBD1 or TRBD2 (6 bases each). The V end was cut by 5 bases, the J end by 6 bases, with 20 bases between. The CDR3 consists of 16 residues. The V gene's germline CDR1 is LNHDA and CDR2 SQIVND (reference sequence). CDR3 in amino acids: CASSAGTTIRGNEQFF. In DNA form, the CDR3 reads TGTGCCAGTAGTGCGGGGACAACCATCAGAGGCAATGAGCAGTTCTTC. The full variable domain, with the rest looked up from reference TRBV19 and TRBJ2-1, is DGGITQSPKYLFRKEGQNVTLSCEQNLNHDAMYWYRQDPGQGLRLIYYSQIVNDFQKGDIAEGYSVSREKKESFPLTVTSAQKNPTAFYLCASSAGTTIRGNEQFFGPGTRLTVL.

The gene calls are TRBV7-8 and TRBJ2-5, with TRBD1 identical over 7 bases. The germline CDR1 and CDR2 sequences are SGHVS and FQNEAQ. The CDR3 is made up of 14 amino acids. With V trimmed by 2 bases and J by 3 bases, 3 bases remained unmatched. The CDR3 DNA is TGTGCCAGCAGCTTACAGACAGGGAAAGAGACCCAGTACTTC. The encoded protein is CASSLQTGKETQYF.

The gene calls are TRBV7-2 and TRBJ2-3, with TRBD2 matching over 7 bases. V was pared by 5 bases and J by 4 bases, with 6 bases of the junction left unmatched. CDR1 is SGHTA, CDR2 FQGNSA, per germline. The CDR3 spans 14 residues. Written as DNA, the CDR3 is TGTGCCAGCAGCCTTGGGAGGGCTGCAGATACGCAGTATTTT. Encoded protein: CASSLGRAADTQYF.

This clone turned up a few times. The chain has TRBV21-1 and TRBJ1-1. TRBV21-1 is described as a pseudogene. The CDR3 contains 14 residues. The CDR3 bases are TGTGCCAGCAGGAGGTGTCCTGGTGGCGCTGAAGCTTTCTTT. Amino acid sequence: CASRRCPGGAEAFF.